Listed below are T cell receptor beta chains from one sample, sequenced in a study of OX40 agonist ivuxolimab in advanced cancers. Repertoires were generated with immunoSEQ multiplex PCR, while TCRdb's copy carries only in-frame clones and drops some. The sample includes 65,000 to 80,000 clones, roughly four fifths seen only once; the top ten take around 0.51%. The specimen comprised CD4+ or CD8+ T cells sorted from blood, sampled in a trial of the OX40 agonist ivuxolimab. These receptor sequences come from an adult with an advanced solid tumor such as melanoma, head and neck, liver or kidney cancer. Each CDR3 is given with its conserved first and last residue. The order of the fields is V gene, J gene, D gene, clone size, CDR3 DNA, CDR3 protein. A D gene is named only where the DNA matches it firmly. A row's size may be missing; if present it is once, few, many or a size class.

TRBV11-1	TRBJ1-2	.	.	TGTGCCAGCAGCCTCAGGAGGAGCCCTAACTATGGCTACACCTTC	CASSLRRSPNYGYTF
TRBV7-9	TRBJ2-2	.	.	TGTGCCAGCAGCTTATTAGGGCGGGGAAACACCGGGGAGCTGTTTTTT	CASSLLGRGNTGELFF
TRBV4-1	TRBJ2-2	.	.	TGCGCCAGCAGCCAAGAGGGTTTCAGGGTTGGGGCCGGGGAGCTGTTTTTT	CASSQEGFRVGAGELFF
TRBV9	TRBJ1-4	.	once	TGTGCCAGCAGCGTTTCGGGGGGAGCTAATGAAAAACTGTTTTTT	CASSVSGGANEKLFF
TRBV7-6	TRBJ1-3	TRBD1	.	TGTGCCAGCAGCTCAACGGACAGGGGGGCGTCTGGAAACACCATATATTTT	CASSSTDRGASGNTIYF
TRBV5-1	TRBJ2-1	TRBD2	.	TGCGCCAGCTTCCCGCGGGAGGGCATACCGAATGAGCAGTTCTTC	CASFPREGIPNEQFF
TRBV10-3	TRBJ2-1	.	.	TGTGCCATCAGTGCTAGGGATAATGAGCAGTTCTTC	CAISARDNEQFF
TRBV30	TRBJ2-7	.	.	TGTGCCTGGACTCTTCACCAGGGCTCCTACGAGCAGTACTTC	CAWTLHQGSYEQYF
TRBV6-6	TRBJ1-2	.	few	TGTGCCAGCAGTCCAGATTATGGCTACACCTTC	CASSPDYGYTF
TRBV25-1	TRBJ1-1	.	.	TGTGCCAGCAGCCGGGGGGAGAACACTGAAGCTTTCTTT	CASSRGENTEAFF
TRBV18	TRBJ2-7	.	.	TGTGCCAGCTCACCTAACTCACAGGGAAACGAGCAGTACTTC	CASSPNSQGNEQYF
TRBV2	TRBJ1-6	TRBD1	.	TGTGCCAGCAGTGCCAGGGGGCTACAAAATTCACCCCTCCACTTT	CASSARGLQNSPLHF
TRBV7-3	TRBJ2-5	.	.	TGTGCCAGCAGCTTAACTTTCCAAGAGACCCAGTACTTC	CASSLTFQETQYF
TRBV19	TRBJ2-3	.	.	TGTGCCAGTAGTATACAGCAGGGGCCGGATACGCAGTATTTT	CASSIQQGPDTQYF
TRBV28	TRBJ2-3	TRBD2	.	TGTGCCAGCACCGGGAGGGGCAGGGCCCCAGATACGCAGTATTTT	CASTGRGRAPDTQYF
TRBV19	TRBJ1-5	.	few	TGTGCCAGTAGTCCCCAGGATCAGCCCCAGCATTTT	CASSPQDQPQHF
TRBV11-2	TRBJ2-1	.	.	TGTGCCAGCAGCTTCGGCGATTACAATGAGCAGTTCTTC	CASSFGDYNEQFF
TRBV11-2	TRBJ1-3	.	.	TGTGCCAGCAGCTTAGCGTCTTGGACACCCTCTGGAAACACCATATATTTT	CASSLASWTPSGNTIYF
TRBV2	TRBJ2-1	TRBD1	.	TGTGCCAGCACCTTTGGACAGGGGGCGGGGAATGAGCAGTTCTTC	CASTFGQGAGNEQFF
TRBV5-4	TRBJ2-5	TRBD2	.	TGTGCCAGCAGCATAGCGGGAGGGGGAGAGACCCAGTACTTC	CASSIAGGGETQYF
TRBV6-1	TRBJ1-4	.	.	TGTGCCAGCATCTCAGACGACCGTAAACTGTTTTTT	CASISDDRKLFF
TRBV10-3	TRBJ1-1	.	few	TGTGCCATCAGTGAGTCGAAAGGGTCGTACACTGAAGCTTTCTTT	CAISESKGSYTEAFF
TRBV5-1	TRBJ2-1	.	.	TGCGCCAGCAGCCCCCTCAGCTCCTACAATGAGCAGTTCTTC	CASSPLSSYNEQFF
TRBV20-1	TRBJ2-7	.	.	TGCAGTGCTAGACGATCCTACGAGCAGTACTTC	CSARRSYEQYF
TRBV7-2	TRBJ2-7	TRBD2	few	TGTGCCAGCAGATCTGTAGCGGGATATCCCGAGCAGTACTTC	CASRSVAGYPEQYF
TRBV25-1	TRBJ1-4	.	.	TGTGCCAGCAGGGGGGATGCAACTAATGAAAAACTGTTTTTT	CASRGDATNEKLFF
TRBV2	TRBJ1-6	TRBD1	.	TGTGCCCGCGGGACAGGGAGCTCCTATAATTCACCCCTCCACTTT	CARGTGSSYNSPLHF
TRBV7-2	TRBJ2-7	TRBD2	.	TGTGCCAGCAGTTCCGGACTAGCGGGAGGGCCAGGGACCTACGAGCAGTACTTC	CASSSGLAGGPGTYEQYF
TRBV6-6	TRBJ1-1	.	once	TGTGCCAGCAGGACTACCGCCGGGGTGAACACTGAAGCTTTCTTT	CASRTTAGVNTEAFF
TRBV5-4	TRBJ1-2	TRBD1	few	TGTGCCAGCAGCTTGTGGGACCCCGGGACAGGACGTCGAGGGAGCTACACCTTC	CASSLWDPGTGRRGSYTF
TRBV4-1	TRBJ2-3	TRBD1	.	TGCGCCAGCAGCCAACTCCTCCGGACAGGGGGCACAGATACGCAGTATTTT	CASSQLLRTGGTDTQYF
TRBV6-5	TRBJ1-1	.	.	TGTGCCAGCAGTCCTGAAGTCGGGGCTGAAGCTTTCTTT	CASSPEVGAEAFF
TRBV11-2	TRBJ2-3	.	.	TGTGCCAGCAGCTTAGCGGCCACCGCCACAGATACGCAGTATTTT	CASSLAATATDTQYF
TRBV6-5	TRBJ1-2	.	.	TGTGCCAGCAGACCTTCGGGACCGAACTATGGCTACACCTTC	CASRPSGPNYGYTF
TRBV5-5	TRBJ1-3	.	.	TGTGCCAGCATAGTGGGAAACACCATATATTTT	CASIVGNTIYF
TRBV5-5	TRBJ1-5	TRBD1	few	TGTGCCAGCAGCTTCGGACAGGTCGGTCAGCCCCAGCATTTT	CASSFGQVGQPQHF
TRBV5-1	TRBJ2-1	TRBD1	.	TGCGCCAGCAGCCGGGAGACAGGGGGCAATGAGCAGTTCTTC	CASSRETGGNEQFF
TRBV19	TRBJ2-2	.	.	TGTGCCAGTAGTATAGAGAGGGGACGAACCGGGGAGCTGTTTTTT	CASSIERGRTGELFF
TRBV9	TRBJ2-1	TRBD2	.	TGTGCCAGCAGCGCGGGACTAGGGATGCGTGAGCAGTTCTTC	CASSAGLGMREQFF
TRBV10-3	TRBJ2-3	.	few	TGTGCCATCAGTGGGACAACAGATACGCAGTATTTT	CAISGTTDTQYF
TRBV28	TRBJ1-5	.	.	TGTGCCAGCGCTCTTAGTTTGAGCAATCAGCCCCAGCATTTT	CASALSLSNQPQHF
TRBV29-1	TRBJ2-7	.	.	.	CSVGPGLNSYEQYF
TRBV10-3	TRBJ2-7	.	.	TGTGCCATCATCATTCAGACAACTTCTGGCTCCTACGAGCAGTACTTC	CAIIIQTTSGSYEQYF
TRBV6-6	TRBJ1-6	TRBD1	.	TGTGCCAGCAGTTGGGGACAGAAATATAATTCACCCCTCCACTTT	CASSWGQKYNSPLHF
TRBV2	TRBJ1-5	.	.	TGTGCCAGCAGTGTAGGGGCCGCCCAGCCCCAGCATTTT	CASSVGAAQPQHF
TRBV7-2	TRBJ2-3	.	.	TGTGCCAGCAGCGAAGACATTGCCTCAGATACGCAGTATTTT	CASSEDIASDTQYF